Here is one TCR beta chain with its context. Its specific antigen is unknown. The sample holds no much larger clone one base away, and base qualities are not on file. Using the deep immunoSEQ assay, TCR CDR3 regions were amplified from genomic DNA by multiplex PCR. Genomic DNA extracted from each cell subset was distributed evenly over all wells of several immunoSEQ 96-well plates, and each plate served as one replicate. Each replicate PCR for sorted subsets received 200 ng genomic DNA, equal to tens of thousands of T cell genomes. Purified libraries were quantified with a Qubit 3.0 fluorometer, sized on a Bioanalyzer 2100, and re-quantified with the KAPA Library Quantification kit. Each immunoSEQ 96-well plate was sequenced on its own single-read 150-cycle Illumina NextSeq 550 flow cell. The original pipeline was this. Because the immunoSEQ output included only junctional sequences and no quality scores, the filtering could not be the same as the filtering used for full-length reads. To assign V/J genes and CDR3, sequences were annotated against IMGT germline references using PyIR, a Python wrapper for IgBLAST v1.9. Reads were removed for weak V/J assignments (E-value above 1e-6), missing CDR3, stop codons, out-of-frame junctions, or ambiguous translated residues. V3J clonotypes were defined as sequences sharing the same inferred V gene, J gene, and CDR3 amino acid sequence. Percentage overlap between repertoires was computed as shared unique clonotypes divided by the size of the smaller repertoire. Richness of each repertoire was evaluated using RTK rarefaction, the Chao1 estimator, and Recon v2.1 estimates of unobserved clonotypes. OLGA was used to compute generation probabilities for all TCRbeta clonotypes that the gDNA method yielded from several donors. Here the immuneACCESS table is served through TCRdb, limited to in-frame sequences with V and J called. Missing clones are a known gap in these copies; in checked studies unresolved V genes cover under half, and the rest lacks a known reason. V and J calls and clone size follow that table, whereas D and trimming were derived from the DNA. Counted in this sample were 2 million to 2.5 million clones; just over 90% of them appeared once. The ten largest clones represent about 0.39% of the sample.

As encoded in the germline V gene, CDR1 is SNHLY while CDR2 is FYNNEI. From cysteine to phenylalanine, the CDR3 is 12 amino acids long. Of all the DNA, just the CDR3 is kept, 36 bases in frame from base 1. Trimming at the junction amounts to 9 bases on V and 9 bases on J, and the germline ends lie 18 bases apart. This sample is drawn from a study of shared clonotypes between healthy human individuals (dated by TCRdb to the early 2020s). As for the study more broadly: A couple of women and three men aged 18 to 49 years were included in the cohort. For each donor, three plates each were used for CD4 naive and CD4 memory, two plates were used for CD8 naive, and one plate was used for CD8 memory. Blood TCR repertoires of five healthy adults were deeply sequenced to estimate repertoire size and the extent of clonotype sharing between individuals. To increase sequencing depth and limit assay-specific biases, TCR repertoire library preparation and sequencing were carried out by different laboratories using diverse techniques. Between about 0.9 and 8.9 billion PBMCs per donor were obtained by leukapheresis. Summary of the overall study and its limitations: Pairwise subsampling led to the expectation that sequencing depth would affect the degree of clonotype sharing among donors. Sharing across four donors was observed for roughly 5% of naive CD4, over 3% of naive CD8, over 2% of memory CD4, and around 0.4% of memory CD8 clonotypes. Clonotypes shared by all four sorted-subset donors showed higher generation probabilities than non-shared clonotypes. Naive subsets generally had larger estimated clonotype richness than memory subsets did. Sampling was restricted to blood, and TCR repertoires in tissues likely differ from the TCR repertoires found in blood. Rarefaction of sorted-subset datasets indicated incomplete sequencing despite the large sequencing depth. The small number of donors limited the genetic and exposure-history diversity represented.

Healthy HIV-negative adults with no recently reported acute infections or vaccinations were included as donors. All donors were Caucasian adults living in Nashville, Tennessee, USA. CD4+ T cells were enriched by magnetic negative selection, after which naive cells were positively selected on CD45RA and the negative fraction was taken as the memory subset. Blood was collected by leukapheresis, and PBMCs were isolated by Ficoll-Histopaque density gradient centrifugation and then cryopreserved in liquid nitrogen vapor phase. Purity and quantity of every magnetically sorted T cell population were checked by analytical flow cytometry. Genomic DNA was isolated from every sorted fraction and measured by UV absorbance on a Nanodrop 2000c.

The chain couples TRBV2 to TRBJ2-7; the D segment could be TRBD2, given 6 matching bases. The sequence derives from a man in his late teens or twenties in good health. Some clones in this sample may be carry-over from other donors' samples. The sequenced material came from naive CD4+ T cells from PBMCs. The cell subset or site label on this specimen signifies: CD45RA+ positively selected. The CDR3 reads CASVEEGEAQYF. At the DNA level, the sequence is TGTGCCAGTGTGGAGGAGGGAGAGGCGCAGTACTTC. Full variable domain (CDR3 extended with the reference TRBV2 and TRBJ2-7 proteins): EPEVTQTPSHQVTQMGQEVILRCVPISNHLYFYWYRQILGQKVEFLVSFYNNEISEKSEIFDDQFSVERPDGSNFTLKIRSTKLEDSAMYFCASVEEGEAQYFGPGTRLTVT.